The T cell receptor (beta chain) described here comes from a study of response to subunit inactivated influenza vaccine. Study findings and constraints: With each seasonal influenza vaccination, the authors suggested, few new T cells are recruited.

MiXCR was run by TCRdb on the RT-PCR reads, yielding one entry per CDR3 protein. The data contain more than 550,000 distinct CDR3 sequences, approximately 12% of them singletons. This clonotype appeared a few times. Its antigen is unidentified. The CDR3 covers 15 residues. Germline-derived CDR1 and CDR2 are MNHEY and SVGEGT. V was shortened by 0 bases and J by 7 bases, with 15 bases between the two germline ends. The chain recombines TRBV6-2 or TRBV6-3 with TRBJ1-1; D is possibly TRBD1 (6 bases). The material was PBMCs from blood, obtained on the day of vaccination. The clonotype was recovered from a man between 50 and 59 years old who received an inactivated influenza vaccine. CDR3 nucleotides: TGTGCCAGCAGTTACTCGAGAGGGGGAGGCGGTGAAGCTTTCTTT. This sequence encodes CASSYSRGGGGEAFF.